The source of this TCR beta chain is a study of cytomegalovirus exposure and HLA in healthy donors. In the case of this clone: Antigen: not known.

V was cut by 6 bases and J by 7 bases, with 19 bases left in between. The CDR3 loop spans 16 amino acids. Germline V gene data show CDR1 as SGHTA and CDR2 as FQGNSA. Study-level points and caveats: Exclusion applied to some V segments, including TRBV6-2 and TRBV6-3, as they were indistinguishable.

PCR primers comprised 60 Vbeta and 13 Jbeta primers. Some clones are missing from TCRdb's copy, which holds only in-frame ones; the method was immunoSEQ multiplex PCR. This sample's table reports over 45,000 clones. Though nominally healthy at sampling, donors likely had unrecorded immune exposures. The V and J genes are TRBV7-2 and TRBJ1-6; D possibly corresponds to TRBD1 (5 bases). Sequenced sample: PBMCs. The receptor comes from a woman aged 40 to 50 in good health and CMV-seronegative. CDR3 bases: TGTGCCAGCAGGATAGGAGGGACGGTCGGGAATTCACCCCTCCACTTT. This translates into CASRIGGTVGNSPLHF.